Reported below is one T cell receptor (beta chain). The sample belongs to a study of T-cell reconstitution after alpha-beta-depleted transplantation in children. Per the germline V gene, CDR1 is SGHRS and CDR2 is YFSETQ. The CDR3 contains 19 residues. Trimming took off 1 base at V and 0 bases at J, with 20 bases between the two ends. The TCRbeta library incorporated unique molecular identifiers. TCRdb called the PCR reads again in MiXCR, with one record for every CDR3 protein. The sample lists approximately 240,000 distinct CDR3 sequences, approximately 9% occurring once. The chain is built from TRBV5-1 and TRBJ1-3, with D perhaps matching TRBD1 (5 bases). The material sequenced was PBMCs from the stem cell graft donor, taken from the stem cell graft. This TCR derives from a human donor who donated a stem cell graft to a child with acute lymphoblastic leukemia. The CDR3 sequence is CASSLYAGPRFISGNTIYF. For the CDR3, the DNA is TGCGCCAGCAGCTTGTATGCGGGGCCTCGGTTCATCTCTGGAAACACCATATATTTT.